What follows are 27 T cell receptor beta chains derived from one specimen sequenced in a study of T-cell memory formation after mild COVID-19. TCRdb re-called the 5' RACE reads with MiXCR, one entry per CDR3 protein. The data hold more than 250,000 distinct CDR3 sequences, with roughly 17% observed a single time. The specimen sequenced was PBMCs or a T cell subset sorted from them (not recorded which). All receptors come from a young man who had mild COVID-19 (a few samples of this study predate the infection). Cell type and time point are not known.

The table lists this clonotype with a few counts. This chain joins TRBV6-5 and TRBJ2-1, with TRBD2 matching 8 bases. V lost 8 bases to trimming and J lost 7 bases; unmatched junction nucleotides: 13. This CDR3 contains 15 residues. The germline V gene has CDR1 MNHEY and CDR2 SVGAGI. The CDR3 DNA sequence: TGTGCCAGCGCCGGGGGAAGCGGGGGACCGAATGAGCAGTTCTTC. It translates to CASAGGSGGPNEQFF.

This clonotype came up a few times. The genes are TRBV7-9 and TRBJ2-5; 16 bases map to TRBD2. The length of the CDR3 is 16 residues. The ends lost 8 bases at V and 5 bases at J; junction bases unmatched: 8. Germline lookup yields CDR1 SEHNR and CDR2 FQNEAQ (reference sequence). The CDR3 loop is CASGGTSGGDWETQYF. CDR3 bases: TGTGCCAGCGGAGGGACTAGCGGGGGGGATTGGGAGACCCAGTACTTC.

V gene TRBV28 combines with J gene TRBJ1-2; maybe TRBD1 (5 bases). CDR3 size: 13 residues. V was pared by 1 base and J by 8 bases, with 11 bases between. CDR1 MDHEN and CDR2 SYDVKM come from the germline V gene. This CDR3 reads CASSLFTQGGYTF. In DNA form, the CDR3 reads TGTGCCAGCAGTTTATTCACCCAGGGAGGCTACACCTTC.

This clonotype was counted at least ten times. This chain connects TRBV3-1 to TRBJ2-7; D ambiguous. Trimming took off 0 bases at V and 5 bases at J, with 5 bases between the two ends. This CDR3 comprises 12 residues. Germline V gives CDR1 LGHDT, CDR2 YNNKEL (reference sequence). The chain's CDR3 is CASSQDLNEQYF. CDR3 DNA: TGTGCCAGCAGCCAAGATCTCAACGAGCAGTACTTC.

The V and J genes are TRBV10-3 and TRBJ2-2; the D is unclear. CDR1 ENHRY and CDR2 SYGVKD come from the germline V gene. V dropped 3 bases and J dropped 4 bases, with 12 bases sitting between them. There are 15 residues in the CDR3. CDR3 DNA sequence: TGTGCCATCAGTGATGATAGTCGGTCCACCGGGGAGCTGTTTTTT. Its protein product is CAISDDSRSTGELFF.

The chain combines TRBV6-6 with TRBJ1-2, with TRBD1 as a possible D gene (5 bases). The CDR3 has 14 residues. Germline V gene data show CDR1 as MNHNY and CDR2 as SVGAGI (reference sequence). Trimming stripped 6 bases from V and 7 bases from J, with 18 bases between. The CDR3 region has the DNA TGTGCCAGCAGAACCCGTGACAGCCCCCCTGGCTACACCTTC. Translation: CASRTRDSPPGYTF.

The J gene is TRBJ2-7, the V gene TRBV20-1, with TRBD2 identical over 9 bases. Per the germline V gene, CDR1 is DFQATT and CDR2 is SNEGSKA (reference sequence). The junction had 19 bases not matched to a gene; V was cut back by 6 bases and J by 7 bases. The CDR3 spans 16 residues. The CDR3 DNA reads TGCAGTGCCATTTCTCTATTAGCGGGAGAACGGTGGGAGCAGTACGTC. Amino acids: CSAISLLAGERWEQYV.

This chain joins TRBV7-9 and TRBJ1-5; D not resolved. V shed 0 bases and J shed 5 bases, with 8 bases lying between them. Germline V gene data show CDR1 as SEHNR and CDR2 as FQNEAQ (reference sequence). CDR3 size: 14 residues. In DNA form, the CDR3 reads TGTGCCAGCAGCTTAGCGTCGGGTGATCAGCCCCAGCATTTT. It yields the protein CASSLASGDQPQHF.

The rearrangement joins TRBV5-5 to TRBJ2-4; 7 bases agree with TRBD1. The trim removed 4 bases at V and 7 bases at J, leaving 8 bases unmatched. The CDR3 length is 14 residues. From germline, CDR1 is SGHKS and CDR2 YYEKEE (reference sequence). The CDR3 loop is CASSRRQGPNIQYF. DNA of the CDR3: TGTGCCAGCAGCCGACGACAGGGTCCGAACATTCAGTACTTC.

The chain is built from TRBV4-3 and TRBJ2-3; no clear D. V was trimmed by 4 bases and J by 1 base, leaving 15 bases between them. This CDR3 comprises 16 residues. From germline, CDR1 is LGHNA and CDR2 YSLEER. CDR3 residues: CASSLSVPDGTDTQYF. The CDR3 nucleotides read TGCGCCAGCAGCCTCTCAGTCCCGGACGGCACAGATACGCAGTATTTT.

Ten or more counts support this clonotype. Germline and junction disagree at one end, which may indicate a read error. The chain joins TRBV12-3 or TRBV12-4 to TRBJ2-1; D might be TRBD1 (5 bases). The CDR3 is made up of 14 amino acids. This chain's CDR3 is CASSPRQMYTEQFF. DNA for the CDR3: TGTGCCAGCAGTCCTCGACAGATGTACACTGAGCAGTTCTTC.

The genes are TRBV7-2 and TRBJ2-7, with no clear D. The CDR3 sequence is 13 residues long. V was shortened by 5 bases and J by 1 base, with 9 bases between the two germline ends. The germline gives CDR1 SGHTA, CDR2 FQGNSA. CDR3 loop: CASSPDHSYEQYF. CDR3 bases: TGTGCCAGCAGCCCGGACCATTCCTACGAGCAGTACTTC.

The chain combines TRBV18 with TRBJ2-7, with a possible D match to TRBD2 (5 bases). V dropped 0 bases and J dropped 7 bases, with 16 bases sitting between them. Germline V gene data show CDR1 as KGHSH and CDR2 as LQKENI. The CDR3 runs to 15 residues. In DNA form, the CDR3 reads TGTGCCAGCTCACCACCTACGGGGATTGATCTAGAGCAGTACTTC. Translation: CASSPPTGIDLEQYF.

The CDR3 loop is CASGLAGELSEQFF. The CDR3 DNA follows: TGTGCCAGTGGGTTAGCGGGGGAGCTGAGTGAGCAGTTCTTC. The rearrangement joins TRBV7-3 to TRBJ2-1; 9 bases are a match to TRBD2. Looked up from germline, CDR1 is SGHTA and CDR2 is FQGTGA. V was clipped by 9 bases and J by 9 bases; unmatched bases: 12. The CDR3 length is 14 residues. The full variable domain, its missing parts supplied by reference TRBV7-3 and TRBJ2-1, is GAGVSQTPSNKVTEKGKYVELRCDPISGHTALYWYRQSLGQGPEFLIYFQGTGAADDSGLPNDRFFAVRPEGSVSTLKIQRTERGDSAVYLCASGLAGELSEQFFGPGTRLTVL.

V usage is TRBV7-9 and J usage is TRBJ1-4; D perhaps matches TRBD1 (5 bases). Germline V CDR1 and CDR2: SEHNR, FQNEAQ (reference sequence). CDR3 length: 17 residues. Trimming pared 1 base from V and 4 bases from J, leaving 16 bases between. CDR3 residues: CASSLGGGGPGNEKLFF. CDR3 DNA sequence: TGTGCCAGCAGCTTAGGAGGTGGGGGACCGGGTAATGAAAAACTGTTTTTT.

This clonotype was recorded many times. The CDR3 loop reads CASSPHPDVTDTQYF. In nucleotides, the CDR3 is TGTGCCAGCAGCCCACACCCGGACGTGACAGATACGCAGTATTTT. The J gene is TRBJ2-3, the V gene TRBV7-3; D unclear. CDR1 is SGHTA, CDR2 FQGTGA, per germline. The CDR3 consists of 15 residues. V shed 5 bases and J shed 3 bases, with 15 bases lying between them.

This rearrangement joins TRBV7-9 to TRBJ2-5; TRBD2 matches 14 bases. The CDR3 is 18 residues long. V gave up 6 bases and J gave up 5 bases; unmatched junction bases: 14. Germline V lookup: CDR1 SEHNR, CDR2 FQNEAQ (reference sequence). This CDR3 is CASSPGLAGGLLAETQYF. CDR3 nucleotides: TGTGCCAGCAGTCCTGGACTAGCGGGGGGCCTCCTTGCGGAGACCCAGTACTTC.

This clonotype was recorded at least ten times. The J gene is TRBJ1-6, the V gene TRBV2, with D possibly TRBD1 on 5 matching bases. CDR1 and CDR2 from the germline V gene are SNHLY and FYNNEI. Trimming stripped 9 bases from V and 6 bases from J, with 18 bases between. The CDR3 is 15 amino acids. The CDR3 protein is CARRVDSLFNSPLHF. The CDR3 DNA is TGTGCCAGGAGAGTCGACAGCCTTTTTAATTCACCCCTCCACTTT.

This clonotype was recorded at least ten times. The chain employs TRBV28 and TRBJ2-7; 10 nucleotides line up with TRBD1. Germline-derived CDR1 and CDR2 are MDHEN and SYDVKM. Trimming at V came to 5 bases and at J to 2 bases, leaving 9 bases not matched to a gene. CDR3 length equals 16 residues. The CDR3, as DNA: TGTGCCAGCAGTGGCGGTCGGGGGACAGGGGCCTACGAGCAGTACGTC. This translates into CASSGGRGTGAYEQYV.

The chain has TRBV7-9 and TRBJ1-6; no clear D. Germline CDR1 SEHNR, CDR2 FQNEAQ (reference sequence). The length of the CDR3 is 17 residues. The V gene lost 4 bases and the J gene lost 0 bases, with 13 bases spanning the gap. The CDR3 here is CASSSSEASSYNSPLHF. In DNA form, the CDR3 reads TGTGCCAGCAGCTCCTCCGAAGCGAGCTCCTATAATTCACCCCTCCACTTT.

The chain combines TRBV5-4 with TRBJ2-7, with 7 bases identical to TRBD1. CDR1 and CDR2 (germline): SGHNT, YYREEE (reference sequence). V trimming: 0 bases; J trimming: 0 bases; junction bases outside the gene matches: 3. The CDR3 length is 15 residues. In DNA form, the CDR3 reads TGTGCCAGCAGCTTGGACTGGGACAGCTCCTACGAGCAGTACTTC. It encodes CASSLDWDSSYEQYF. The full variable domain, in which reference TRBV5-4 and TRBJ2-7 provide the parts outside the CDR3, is ETGVTQSPTHLIKTRGQQVTLRCSSQSGHNTVSWYQQALGQGPQFIFQYYREEENGRGNFPPRFSGLQFPNYSSELNVNALELDDSALYLCASSLDWDSSYEQYFGPGTRLTVT.

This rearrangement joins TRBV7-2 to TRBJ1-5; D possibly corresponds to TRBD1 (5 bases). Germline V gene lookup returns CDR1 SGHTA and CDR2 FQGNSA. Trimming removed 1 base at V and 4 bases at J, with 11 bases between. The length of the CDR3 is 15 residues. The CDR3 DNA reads TGTGCCAGCAGCTTAGAAGCGACAGTAAATCAGCCCCAGCATTTT. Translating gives CASSLEATVNQPQHF.

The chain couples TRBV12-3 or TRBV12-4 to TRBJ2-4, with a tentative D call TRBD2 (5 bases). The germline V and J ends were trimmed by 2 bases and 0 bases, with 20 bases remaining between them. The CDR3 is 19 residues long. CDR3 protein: CASSLFAGARFEAKNIQYF. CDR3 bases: TGTGCCAGCAGTTTATTCGCGGGCGCCCGATTCGAAGCCAAAAACATTCAGTACTTC.

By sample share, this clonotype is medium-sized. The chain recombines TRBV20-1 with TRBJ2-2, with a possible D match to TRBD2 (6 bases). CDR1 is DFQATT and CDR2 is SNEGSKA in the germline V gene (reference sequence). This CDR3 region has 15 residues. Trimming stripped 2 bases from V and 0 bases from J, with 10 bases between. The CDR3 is CSARLRGTNTGELFF. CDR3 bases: TGCAGTGCTAGACTACGGGGGACGAACACCGGGGAGCTGTTTTTT.

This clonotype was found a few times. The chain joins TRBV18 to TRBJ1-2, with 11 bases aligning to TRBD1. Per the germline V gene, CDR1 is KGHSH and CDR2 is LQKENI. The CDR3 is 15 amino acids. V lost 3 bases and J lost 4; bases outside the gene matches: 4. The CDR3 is CASSPQGTGGYGYTF. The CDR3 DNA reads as TGTGCCAGCTCACCCCAAGGGACAGGGGGCTATGGCTACACCTTC.

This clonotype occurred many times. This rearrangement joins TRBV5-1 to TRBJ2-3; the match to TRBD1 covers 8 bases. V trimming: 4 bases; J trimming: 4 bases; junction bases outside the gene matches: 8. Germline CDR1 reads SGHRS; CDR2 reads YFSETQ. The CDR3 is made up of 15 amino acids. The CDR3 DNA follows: TGCGCCAGCAGCCGGACAGGGATCGGCTCAGATACGCAGTATTTT. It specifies CASSRTGIGSDTQYF. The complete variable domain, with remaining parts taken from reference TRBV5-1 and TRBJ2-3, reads KAGVTQTPRYLIKTRGQQVTLSCSPISGHRSVSWYQQTPGQGLQFLFEYFSETQRNKGNFPGRFSGRQFSNSRSEMNVSTLELGDSALYLCASSRTGIGSDTQYFGPGTRLTVL.

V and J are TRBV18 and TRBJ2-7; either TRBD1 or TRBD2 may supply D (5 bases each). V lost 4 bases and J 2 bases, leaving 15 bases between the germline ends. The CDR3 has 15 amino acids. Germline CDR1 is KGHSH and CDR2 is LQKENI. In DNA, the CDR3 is TGTGCCAGCTCACAACTGGGGCCGGGACCCTACGAGCAGTACTTC. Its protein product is CASSQLGPGPYEQYF.